This T cell receptor (beta chain) derives from a study of blood T cell repertoires in COVID-19. This clone turned up a few times. Trimming at V came to 5 bases and at J to 4 bases, leaving 8 bases not matched to a gene. The CDR3 extends over 15 amino acids. Germline lookup yields CDR1 MDHEN and CDR2 SYDVKM. Sequencing was performed with immunoSEQ multiplex PCR; in TCRdb, only in-frame clones are kept and a portion is missing. The profile shows fewer than 250,000 clones, around 80% of them singletons. The J gene is TRBJ1-3, the V gene TRBV28, with TRBD1 identical over 7 bases. The sequenced sample consisted of PBMCs or T cells enriched from blood (not recorded which). The receptor comes from a woman in her 40s with acute COVID-19. In nucleotides, the CDR3 is TGTGCCAGCAGTAAGACAGGGCCCCGGGGAAACACCATATATTTT. Translated: CASSKTGPRGNTIYF. The full variable domain, in which reference TRBV28 and TRBJ1-3 provide the parts outside the CDR3, is DVKVTQSSRYLVKRTGEKVFLECVQDMDHENMFWYRQDPGLGLRLIYFSYDVKMKEKGDIPEGYSVSREKKERFSLILESASTNQTSMYLCASSKTGPRGNTIYFGEGSWLTVV.